This TCR beta chain comes out of a study of blood T cell repertoires in COVID-19. Study at large: Sources were T cells, B-cell-depleted T cells, or PBMCs; the material itself was cDNA or gDNA.

In the original workflow: Estimation of nucleated cell counts relied on the amplification of reference gene primers. Method: immunoSEQ multiplex PCR; TCRdb's copy keeps in-frame clones and lacks some. The DNA was the basis for D and trimming; V, J and clone size are from that table. The table includes around 380,000 clones, about 87% detected once. The cohort comprised adults aged 18 to 89 years residing in about 25 US areas. Allocation to cohorts depended on clinical history reported by the participants. This CDR3 contains 14 residues. V lost 5 bases to trimming and J lost 7 bases, with 17 bases between them. Germline CDR1 is SGHVS and CDR2 is FQNEAQ.

The source material was PBMCs or T cells enriched from blood (not recorded which). The receptor was derived from a man aged 25-45 years who had recovered from COVID-19. The V and J genes are TRBV7-8 and TRBJ1-2; TRBD1 is a possible D gene (6 bases). Here the CDR3 DNA reads TGTGCCAGCAGCGCGTCCAGGGGTGACACTGGCTACACCTTC. It codes for CASSASRGDTGYTF.